This T cell receptor beta chain was sequenced during a study of CD8 T cells in Susac syndrome. Study details: When their blood was taken, patients with Susac syndrome were therapy-naive, taking corticosteroids, or taking intravenous immunoglobulin alone.

Germline values: CDR1 SGHNT, CDR2 YENEEA. Trimming took 1 base from V and 4 from J; bases not matched to a gene: 4. The length of the CDR3 is 14 residues. In its sample, this clonotype was seen a few times. Its antigen is unidentified. The TEMRA cells underwent FACS enrichment, while the CD8+ and CD4+ T cells underwent negative isolation. RNA totalling roughly 0.45 to 1 ug underwent reverse transcription with random hexamers. Using its own MiXCR run on the immunoSEQ multiplex PCR reads, TCRdb lists one record per CDR3 protein. The repertoire holds tens of thousands of distinct CDR3 sequences, with about 93% as singletons. Points from the study as a whole: In total CD8+ repertoires, 15 to 20 Susac-specific public clones were found, and about 5 in CD8+ TEMRA repertoires.

Material: CD8+ T cells from PBMCs. The source is a human donor with Susac syndrome. The gene calls are TRBV11-3 and TRBJ2-7, with 7 bases lining up with TRBD1. DNA for the CDR3: TGTGCCAGCAGCTTAGGACAGGGCGGGTACGAGCAGTACTTC. Translation gives CASSLGQGGYEQYF. The full variable domain, in which reference TRBV11-3 and TRBJ2-7 provide the parts outside the CDR3, is EAGVVQSPRYKIIEKKQPVAFWCNPISGHNTLYWYLQNLGQGPELLIRYENEEAVDDSQLPKDRFSAERLKGVDSTLKIQPAELGDSAVYLCASSLGQGGYEQYFGPGTRLTVT.